This TCR beta chain was observed in a study of OX40 agonist ivuxolimab in advanced cancers. About this clone itself: Its target is not known.

The CDR3 length is 16 residues. V was trimmed by 2 bases and J by 5 bases, leaving 15 bases between them. Germline V gene data show CDR1 as SEHNR and CDR2 as FQNEAQ (reference sequence). TCRdb keeps only in-frame clones here, not all; method: immunoSEQ multiplex PCR. Here the sample spans fewer than 40,000 clones, roughly 87% being singletons. Findings and caveats of the study: CD8+ T cells averaged more expanded clones than CD4+.

The TCR originated in an adult with an advanced solid tumor such as melanoma, head and neck, liver or kidney cancer. This material consisted of CD4+ or CD8+ T cells sorted from blood, taken in a trial of the OX40 agonist ivuxolimab. The chain joins TRBV7-9 to TRBJ1-4; no reliable D call. CDR3 DNA sequence: TGTGCCAGCAGCTTATACGGTGACCCCGACAATGAAAAACTGTTTTTT. This codes for CASSLYGDPDNEKLFF.